These 14 T cell receptor beta chains share one sample of origin, sequenced in a study of CD8 T cells in Susac syndrome. A quantity of about 0.5 to 1 ug RNA underwent reverse transcription using random hexamers. Using its own MiXCR run on the immunoSEQ multiplex PCR reads, TCRdb lists one record per CDR3 protein. The top ten hold 0.085% to 0.12% of the sample, which has roughly 180,000 distinct CDR3 sequences, about 95% seen once. The sequencing input was CD4+ T cells from PBMCs. The origin of the receptors is a human donor in good health.

This clonotype has just one count. The chain combines TRBV30 with TRBJ2-1; the match to TRBD2 covers 15 bases. V shed 0 bases and J 7 bases; nucleotides not matched to a gene: 7. This CDR3 region has 17 residues. Germline lookup yields CDR1 GTSNPN and CDR2 SVGIG (reference sequence). The CDR3 DNA is TGTGCCTGGAGTGTAGGGACTAGCGGGAGGTTCAGGAATGAGCAGTTCTTC. Residues: CAWSVGTSGRFRNEQFF.

The V and J genes are TRBV7-2 and TRBJ2-1; TRBD2 matches 12 bases. Germline lookup yields CDR1 SGHTA and CDR2 FQGNSA. The CDR3 has 14 amino acids. Unmatched junction bases numbered 4, after V lost 7 bases and J lost 6 bases. In DNA, the CDR3 is TGTGCCAGCACCTCGGGACTAGCGGGCAATGAGCAGTTCTTC. This gives the protein CASTSGLAGNEQFF. Full variable domain (remainder filled in from reference TRBV7-2 and TRBJ2-1): GAGVSQSPSNKVTEKGKDVELRCDPISGHTALYWYRQSLGQGLEFLIYFQGNSAPDKSGLPSDRFSAERTGGSVSTLTIQRTQQEDSAVYLCASTSGLAGNEQFFGPGTRLTVL.

The rearrangement joins TRBV15 to TRBJ2-5; TRBD2 is a possible D gene (5 bases). CDR3 size: 16 residues. Germline CDR1 and CDR2: LNHNV and YYDKDF (reference sequence). V lost 0 bases to trimming and J lost 5 bases, with 16 bases between them. CDR3 in amino acids: CATSRDEAGYWETQYF. The CDR3 bases are TGTGCCACCAGCAGAGATGAGGCGGGTTATTGGGAGACCCAGTACTTC.

V usage is TRBV20-1 and J usage is TRBJ2-3; D perhaps matches TRBD1 (5 bases). The germline V gene has CDR1 DFQATT and CDR2 SNEGSKA (reference sequence). This CDR3 region has 13 residues. The CDR3 region is CSFTWAGQDTQYF. The CDR3 DNA reads TGCAGCTTTACCTGGGCAGGGCAGGATACGCAGTATTTT.

The V gene is TRBV12-3 or TRBV12-4, the J gene TRBJ2-1; 11 bases align to TRBD2. V gave up 5 bases and J gave up 12 bases; unmatched junction bases: 6. The CDR3 sequence is 13 residues long. CDR3 in amino acids: CASSISGRGSQFF. CDR3 coding DNA: TGTGCCAGCAGTATTAGCGGGAGGGGATCGCAGTTCTTC.

This clonotype was counted only a few times. This chain joins TRBV6-2 or TRBV6-3 and TRBJ1-2, with D perhaps TRBD1 (5 bases). Trimming shortened V by 2 bases and J by 3 bases, and 10 bases separated the two germline ends. In germline, CDR1 is MNHEY, CDR2 SVGEGT. This CDR3 contains 14 residues. CDR3 DNA sequence: TGTGCCAGCAGTTACGATCGGGGCGACTATGGCTACACCTTC. As protein: CASSYDRGDYGYTF.

The chain links TRBV3-1 to TRBJ1-5, with D hard to call. V was pared by 4 bases and J by 2 bases, with 9 bases between. Germline CDR1 LGHDT, CDR2 YNNKEL (reference sequence). The CDR3 length is 14 residues. The CDR3: CASSLGFGNQPQHF. The CDR3, as DNA: TGTGCCAGCAGCCTAGGATTTGGCAATCAGCCCCAGCATTTT. Full variable domain (rest looked up from reference TRBV3-1 and TRBJ1-5): DTAVSQTPKYLVTQMGNDKSIKCEQNLGHDTMYWYKQDSKKFLKIMFSYNNKELIINETVPNRFSPKSPDKAHLNLHINSLELGDSAVYFCASSLGFGNQPQHFGDGTRLSIL.

This clonotype appeared a single time. The CDR3 DNA sequence: TGCAGTGTCTTGCGGACTAGCGGGGCAGATACGCAGTATTTT. Its translation is CSVLRTSGADTQYF. The V and J genes are TRBV20-1 and TRBJ2-3; 12 bases agree with TRBD2. The CDR3 has 14 residues. With 7 bases clipped from V and 4 bases from J, the junction kept 6 bases outside the gene matches. Germline V gene lookup returns CDR1 DFQATT and CDR2 SNEGSKA (reference sequence).

This chain uses TRBV18 with TRBJ2-7; D unresolved. The germline V gene has CDR1 KGHSH and CDR2 LQKENI. V was pared by 0 bases and J by 0 bases, with 6 bases between. The CDR3 consists of 14 residues. CDR3: CASSPPAGSYEQYF. Written as DNA, the CDR3 is TGTGCCAGCTCACCACCGGCAGGCTCCTACGAGCAGTACTTC.

The rearrangement joins TRBV7-8 to TRBJ2-7; D ambiguous. The CDR3 is 13 residues long. Germline V gene data show CDR1 as SGHVS and CDR2 as FQNEAQ. The germline V and J ends were trimmed by 1 base and 7 bases, with 11 bases remaining between them. The CDR3 DNA reads TGTGCCAGCAGCTTAGTCGGGCCCCGGGAGCAGTACTTC. Protein: CASSLVGPREQYF.

The V call is TRBV19, the J call TRBJ2-7; weak D call: TRBD1 (6 bases). CDR1 and CDR2 (germline): LNHDA, SQIVND (reference sequence). The germline V and J ends were trimmed by 0 bases and 2 bases, with 11 bases remaining between them. CDR3 length: 15 amino acids. CDR3 in DNA: TGTGCCAGTAGTATAGATCAGGGGCCGACCTACGAGCAGTACTTC. This codes for CASSIDQGPTYEQYF.

Here the CDR3 reads CASSHKRVGSTGELFF. In DNA, the CDR3 is TGTGCCAGCAGTCACAAAAGGGTGGGAAGCACCGGGGAGCTGTTTTTT. The chain joins TRBV6-5 to TRBJ2-2; D remains unclear. CDR1 is MNHEY, CDR2 SVGAGI, per germline. CDR3 length: 16 residues. V was shortened by 5 bases and J by 4 bases, with 17 bases between the two germline ends.

This clonotype was detected once. The V gene is TRBV2, the J gene TRBJ1-1; TRBD1 might be the D (5 bases). There are 13 residues in the CDR3. Germline V gene sequence: CDR1 SNHLY, CDR2 FYNNEI. Deletions cut 8 bases from V and 1 base from J, with 11 bases between. As DNA, the CDR3 is TGTGCCAGCGAAGCAGGGAGGAACACTGAAGCTTTCTTT. It translates to CASEAGRNTEAFF.

The rearrangement links TRBV24-1 to TRBJ2-5; no clear D gene. The CDR3 consists of 14 residues. V was cut by 0 bases and J by 5 bases, with 9 bases left in between. Germline V gene sequence: CDR1 KGHDR, CDR2 SFDVKD. In DNA form, the CDR3 reads TGTGCCACCAGTGATTTGTCGAGGCTGGAGACCCAGTACTTC. It codes for CATSDLSRLETQYF.